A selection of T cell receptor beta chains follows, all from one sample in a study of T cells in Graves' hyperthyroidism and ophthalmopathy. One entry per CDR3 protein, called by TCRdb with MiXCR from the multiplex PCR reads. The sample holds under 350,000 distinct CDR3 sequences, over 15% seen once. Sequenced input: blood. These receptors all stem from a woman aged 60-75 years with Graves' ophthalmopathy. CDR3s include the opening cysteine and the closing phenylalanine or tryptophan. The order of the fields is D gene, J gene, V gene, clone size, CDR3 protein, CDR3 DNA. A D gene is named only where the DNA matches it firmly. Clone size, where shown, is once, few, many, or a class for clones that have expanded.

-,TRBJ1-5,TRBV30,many,CAWSVGGGQPQHF,TGTGCCTGGAGTGTGGGAGGCGGTCAGCCCCAGCATTTT
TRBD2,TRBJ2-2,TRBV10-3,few,CAIRPGLAGERTGELFF,TGTGCCATCAGACCCGGACTAGCGGGAGAGAGGACCGGGGAGCTGTTTTTT
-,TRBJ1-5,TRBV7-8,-,CASSLFSSGARVQHF,TGTGCCAGCAGCCTATTCTCCTCCGGGGCAAGGGTCCAGCATTTT
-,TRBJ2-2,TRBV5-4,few,CASSLGGDTGELFF,TGTGCCAGCAGCTTGGGGGGAGACACCGGGGAGCTGTTTTTT
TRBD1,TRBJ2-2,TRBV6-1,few,CASAKTGGVTGELFF,TGTGCCAGCGCGAAGACAGGGGGAGTCACCGGGGAGCTGTTTTTT
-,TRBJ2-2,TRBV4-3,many,CASSQGATGLPGELFF,TGCGCCAGCAGCCAAGGCGCAACAGGGCTCCCCGGGGAGCTGTTTTTT
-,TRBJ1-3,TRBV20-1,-,CSAVPRTVRRNTIYF,TGCAGTGCTGTCCCTCGGACAGTCCGTAGAAACACCATATATTTT
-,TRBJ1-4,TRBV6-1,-,CASLIQMGEKLFF,TGTGCCAGCCTTATTCAGATGGGGGAAAAACTGTTTTTT
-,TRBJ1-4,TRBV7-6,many,CASSPLGGRGEKLFF,TGTGCCAGCAGCCCCCTGGGGGGCAGGGGAGAAAAACTGTTTTTT
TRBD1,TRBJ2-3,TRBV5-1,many,CASSGRGRTDTQYF,TGCGCCAGCAGTGGCAGGGGGCGCACGGATACGCAGTATTTT
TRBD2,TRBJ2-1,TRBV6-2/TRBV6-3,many,CASARTGTTHNEQFF,TGTGCCAGCGCGCGAACCGGGACTACCCACAATGAGCAGTTCTTC
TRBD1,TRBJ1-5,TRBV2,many,CASSISQGNRGGQPQHF,TGTGCCAGCAGTATCAGCCAAGGTAACAGGGGAGGTCAGCCCCAGCATTTT
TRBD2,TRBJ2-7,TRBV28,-,CASQSGRAPYEQYF,TGTGCCAGCCAAAGCGGGAGAGCCCCCTACGAGCAGTACTTC
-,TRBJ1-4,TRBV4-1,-,CASSLGQLNEKLFF,TGCGCCAGCAGCCTCGGACAGCTAAATGAAAAACTGTTTTTT
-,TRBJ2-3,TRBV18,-,CAGSPIGDDTDTQYF,TGTGCCGGCTCACCAATAGGCGACGACACAGATACGCAGTATTTT
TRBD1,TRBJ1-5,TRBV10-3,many,CAIRTGVDQPQHF,TGTGCCATCAGGACAGGGGTGGATCAGCCCCAGCATTTT
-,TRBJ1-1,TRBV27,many,CASRGGRNTEAFF,TGTGCCAGCCGGGGGGGGAGGAACACTGAAGCTTTCTTT
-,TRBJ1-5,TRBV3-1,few,CASSQSELGPNQPQHF,TGTGCCAGCAGCCAATCGGAACTCGGTCCCAATCAGCCCCAGCATTTT
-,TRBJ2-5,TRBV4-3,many,CASSQGTDRQVETQYF,TGCGCCAGCAGCCAAGGGACAGACAGGCAGGTTGAGACCCAGTACTTC
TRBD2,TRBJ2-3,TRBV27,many,CATKLAGHTDTQYF,TGTGCCACCAAACTAGCGGGACACACAGATACGCAGTATTTT
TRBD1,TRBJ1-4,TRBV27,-,CASSSGTGGAYEKLFF,TGTGCCAGCAGTTCCGGGACAGGGGGCGCGTATGAAAAACTGTTTTTT
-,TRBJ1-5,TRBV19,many,CASSWFGIDSNQPQHF,TGTGCCAGTAGTTGGTTCGGAATTGACAGCAATCAGCCCCAGCATTTT
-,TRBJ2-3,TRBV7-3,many,CASSLTDQVTDTQYF,TGTGCCAGCAGCTTAACGGATCAGGTCACAGATACGCAGTATTTT
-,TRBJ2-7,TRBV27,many,CASSLYRVPSYEQYF,TGTGCCAGCAGTTTATACCGGGTCCCGAGCTACGAGCAGTACTTC
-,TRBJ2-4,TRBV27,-,CASSLRGQNPQYF,TGTGCCAGCAGTTTAAGAGGACAGAACCCTCAGTACTTC
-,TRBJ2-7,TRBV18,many,CASSPNAGQVHSYEQYF,TGTGCCAGCTCACCAAACGCTGGCCAGGTACACTCCTACGAGCAGTACTTC
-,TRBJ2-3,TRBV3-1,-,CASSDLTTALFSTDTQYF,TGTGCCAGCAGCGACTTGACGACCGCTTTGTTTAGCACAGATACGCAGTATTTT
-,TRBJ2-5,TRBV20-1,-,CSATAVYNQETQYF,TGCAGTGCTACGGCGGTATATAACCAAGAGACCCAGTACTTC
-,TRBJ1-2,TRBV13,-,CASKKQGIGGYGYTF,TGTGCCAGCAAGAAGCAGGGAATTGGGGGCTATGGCTACACCTTC
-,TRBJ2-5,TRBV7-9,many,CASSLGTVKYQETQYF,TGTGCCAGCAGCTTAGGGACAGTGAAGTACCAAGAGACCCAGTACTTC
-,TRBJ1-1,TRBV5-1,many,CASRDQWNTEAFF,TGCGCCAGCAGGGACCAGTGGAACACTGAAGCTTTCTTT
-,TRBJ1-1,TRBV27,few,CASSLRALNTEAFF,TGTGCCAGCAGTTTACGGGCTTTGAACACTGAAGCTTTCTTT
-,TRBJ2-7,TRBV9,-,CASSADQGNSYEQYF,TGTGCCAGCAGCGCAGACCAGGGTAACTCCTACGAGCAGTACTTC
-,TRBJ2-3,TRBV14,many,CASSPGTYRFTDTQYF,TGTGCCAGCAGCCCCGGGACGTACAGATTCACAGATACGCAGTATTTT
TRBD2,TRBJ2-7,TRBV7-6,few,CASSLSGASYEQYF,TGTGCCAGCAGCTTGAGCGGGGCCTCCTACGAGCAGTACTTC
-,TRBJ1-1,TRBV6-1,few,CASSYSTGGTEAFF,TGTGCCAGCAGTTATTCCACCGGGGGGACTGAAGCTTTCTTT
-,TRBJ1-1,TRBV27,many,CASSSPWGAPNTEAFF,TGTGCCAGCAGTTCCCCTTGGGGAGCACCGAACACTGAAGCTTTCTTT
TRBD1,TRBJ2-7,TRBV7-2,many,CASSARDSDTYEQYF,TGTGCCAGCAGCGCCCGGGACAGCGATACCTACGAGCAGTACTTC
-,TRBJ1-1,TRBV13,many,CASSLAGLNTEAFF,TGTGCCAGCAGCTTAGCCGGGTTGAACACTGAAGCTTTCTTT
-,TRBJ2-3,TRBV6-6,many,CASSYSSGEADTQYF,TGTGCCAGCAGTTACTCATCAGGGGAGGCAGATACGCAGTATTTT
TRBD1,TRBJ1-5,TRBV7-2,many,CASSLAGTGNQPQHF,TGTGCCAGCAGCTTAGCTGGGACAGGGAATCAGCCCCAGCATTTT
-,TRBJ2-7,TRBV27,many,CASSLTGTASSYEQYF,TGTGCCAGCAGTTTAACCGGGACGGCGAGCTCCTACGAGCAGTACTTC
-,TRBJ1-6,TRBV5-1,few,CASTLDGEPGSPLHF,TGCGCCAGCACCCTAGACGGGGAACCGGGTTCACCCCTCCACTTT